The 12 T cell receptor beta chains given below trace back to one sample, sequenced in a study of human T cells and chemical hapten exposure. TCRdb reprocessed the RACE reads via MiXCR and lists one record per CDR3 protein. The table has about 40,000 distinct CDR3 sequences, around 9.3% seen once. Time point given: patch test 2, 6 weeks after DPC sensitization. Treatment reported: therapeutic diphenylcyclopropenone sensitization with weekly scalp DPC. The material was whole blood, obtained in connection with sensitization to the hapten diphenylcyclopropenone (DPC). All receptors come from a woman in her 40s with alopecia areata. Some clones in this sample may be carry-over from other donors' samples.

This clonotype was detected many times. The V gene is TRBV5-1, the J gene TRBJ1-2, with 8 positions matching TRBD1. Trimming at V came to 3 bases and at J to 7 bases, leaving 5 bases not matched to a gene. Germline-derived CDR1 and CDR2 are SGHRS and YFSETQ. The CDR3 spans 13 residues. The CDR3 coding sequence is TGCGCCAGCAGCTACGGACAGGGAGGTGGCTACACCTTC. This translates into CASSYGQGGGYTF.

At least ten counts were recorded for this clonotype. The V call is TRBV6-6, the J call TRBJ1-5, with D unresolved. CDR1 and CDR2 from the germline V gene are MNHNY and SVGAGI (reference sequence). The CDR3 is 14 residues long. V was cut by 2 bases and J by 4 bases, with 9 bases left in between. CDR3 sequence reads: CASSYTGGNQPQHF. Written as DNA, the CDR3 is TGTGCCAGCAGTTACACGGGAGGGAATCAGCCCCAGCATTTT.

In its sample, this clonotype was seen many times. The chain employs TRBV6-2 or TRBV6-3 and TRBJ2-1; a possible D gene is TRBD2 (7 bases). CDR1 is MNHEY, CDR2 SVGEGT, per germline. V was pared by 2 bases and J by 5 bases, with 13 bases between. This CDR3 contains 15 residues. The CDR3 coding sequence is TGTGCCAGCAGTTACGGGGGGGCCGGAAACAATGAGCAGTTCTTC. Its protein product is CASSYGGAGNNEQFF.

This clonotype was observed many times. The V and J genes are TRBV6-5 and TRBJ2-7, with unresolved D. CDR1 is MNHEY and CDR2 is SVGAGI in the germline V gene. This CDR3 is built from 17 residues. V lost 1 base to trimming and J lost 1 base, with 17 bases between them. The CDR3 sequence: CASSYYPGPFHSYEQYF. The CDR3 DNA sequence: TGTGCCAGCAGTTACTATCCAGGCCCTTTCCATTCCTACGAGCAGTACTTC.

This clonotype was counted between two and nine times. The rearrangement links TRBV7-2 to TRBJ2-4, with D possibly matching TRBD2 (5 bases). The ends were cut back, 2 bases at V and 2 bases at J, with 13 bases in the middle. Germline V CDR1 and CDR2: SGHTA, FQGNSA. This CDR3 contains 16 residues. CDR3 sequence reads: CASSLRTGSPKNIQYF. The CDR3 bases are TGTGCCAGCAGCTTAAGAACGGGGTCCCCCAAAAACATTCAGTACTTC.

This clonotype has more than one count but fewer than ten. The chain carries TRBV30 and TRBJ1-1, with a possible D match to TRBD1 (5 bases). Trimming shortened V by 0 bases and J by 6 bases, and 8 bases separated the two germline ends. The germline CDR1 and CDR2 sequences are GTSNPN and SVGIG (reference sequence). The CDR3 is 12 residues long. The CDR3 coding sequence is TGTGCCTGGAGTGTAGGGGCACCTGAAGCTTTCTTT. Translating gives CAWSVGAPEAFF.

This clonotype was picked up many times. The chain combines TRBV30 with TRBJ2-1, with 8 nucleotides matching TRBD1. Trimming removed 0 bases from V and 3 bases from J; junction bases left unmatched: 13. The germline CDR1 and CDR2 sequences are GTSNPN and SVGIG (reference sequence). This CDR3 region has 18 residues. In DNA form, the CDR3 reads TGTGCCTGGAGTGTTCTGGACAGGGAAGACGTGGTCTACAATGAGCAGTTCTTC. This translates into CAWSVLDREDVVYNEQFF.

The rearrangement uses TRBV24-1 and TRBJ2-1; 14 bases are a match to TRBD2. The CDR3 extends over 17 amino acids. Germline trimming cut 9 bases from V and 1 base from J; bases unmatched to any gene: 7. Germline CDR1 and CDR2: KGHDR and SFDVKD. CDR3 nucleotides: TGTGCCACCCAGACTAGCGGGGGGGCCTTTTCCTACAATGAGCAGTTCTTC. It encodes CATQTSGGAFSYNEQFF.

This clonotype was observed at least ten times. The chain is built from TRBV30 and TRBJ1-5; TRBD1 might be the D (5 bases). Germline values: CDR1 GTSNPN, CDR2 SVGIG (reference sequence). The CDR3 runs 13 residues. V lost 0 bases and J lost 5, with 8 bases in between. The CDR3 loop is CAWSVGEHQPQHF. The CDR3 nucleotides are TGTGCCTGGAGTGTGGGGGAACATCAGCCCCAGCATTTT.

This clonotype was counted many times. V and J are TRBV20-1 and TRBJ1-1; D not resolved. V lost 5 bases and J 1 base, leaving 11 bases between the germline ends. The length of the CDR3 is 13 residues. From germline, CDR1 is DFQATT and CDR2 SNEGSKA (reference sequence). The CDR3 sequence: CSAPGLENTEAFF. The CDR3 DNA reads as TGCAGTGCTCCCGGACTTGAGAACACTGAAGCTTTCTTT.

This clonotype has a count of ten or more. The gene calls are TRBV24-1 and TRBJ2-1; 10 bases are a match to TRBD2. Per the germline V gene, CDR1 is KGHDR and CDR2 is SFDVKD. The CDR3 runs 16 residues. Trimming at V came to 3 bases and at J to 9 bases, leaving 10 bases not matched to a gene. The CDR3: CATSDLAGALQGEQFF. CDR3 in DNA: TGTGCCACCAGTGATCTAGCGGGGGCCCTACAAGGTGAGCAGTTCTTC.

The table lists this clonotype with many counts. The V call is TRBV2, the J call TRBJ1-6, with TRBD1 as a possible D gene (5 bases). Germline CDR1 SNHLY, CDR2 FYNNEI. Trimming took off 6 bases at V and 7 bases at J, with 16 bases between the two ends. This CDR3 contains 15 residues. The CDR3 spells CASRPAEGTNSPLHF. The CDR3 nucleotides read TGTGCCAGCAGACCCGCCGAAGGGACGAATTCACCCCTCCACTTT.